These 10 T cell receptor beta chains share one sample of origin, sequenced in a study of brain T cells in children with intractable seizures. The protocol was immunoSEQ multiplex PCR, while the TCRdb copy is restricted to in-frame clones and leaves out a portion. The data hold about 22,000 clones, with 94% observed a single time. Sample: peripheral blood, taken at surgery. All receptors come from a boy younger than 18 with focal cortical dysplasia and intractable seizures.

This CDR3 is CASFLGTGGSGANVLTF. CDR3 in DNA: TGTGCCAGCTTCCTCGGGACAGGGGGCTCTGGGGCCAACGTCCTGACTTTC. This chain joins TRBV2 and TRBJ2-6; 11 nucleotides agree with TRBD1. CDR3 size: 17 residues. J lost 0 bases, V lost 8 bases, and 6 bases had no gene match. CDR1 is SNHLY and CDR2 is FYNNEI in the germline V gene.

This clone was detected once. The chain is built from TRBV18 and TRBJ1-1; no firm D call. The length of the CDR3 is 13 residues. V lost 3 bases and J lost 0, with 5 bases in between. CDR1 KGHSH and CDR2 LQKENI come from the germline V gene. This CDR3 is CASSPSLNTEAFF. DNA of the CDR3: TGTGCCAGCTCACCTTCCCTGAACACTGAAGCTTTCTTT.

This clone was counted only a few times. The V gene is TRBV7-9, the J gene TRBJ1-4; tentative D call: TRBD1 (6 bases). V dropped 3 bases and J dropped 4 bases, with 9 bases sitting between them. The CDR3 runs 14 residues. Germline V gene lookup returns CDR1 SEHNR and CDR2 FQNEAQ (reference sequence). CDR3 DNA: TGTGCCAGCAGCTTGAAAGGGGGTAATGAAAAACTGTTTTTT. This encodes CASSLKGGNEKLFF.

This chain connects TRBV6-5 to TRBJ1-2, with 9 bases identical to TRBD1. After removal of 5 bases from V and 8 bases from J, the junction contained 3 bases not matched to a gene. Germline V gene sequence: CDR1 MNHEY, CDR2 SVGAGI. The CDR3 extends over 12 amino acids. CDR3 DNA sequence: TGTGCCAGCAGTCGGACAGGGGTAGGCTACACCTTC. Translation gives CASSRTGVGYTF.

The chain joins TRBV2 to TRBJ2-7; D is unresolved. Germline CDR1 and CDR2: SNHLY and FYNNEI. Between the trimmed V and J ends, which lost 7 bases and 1 base, there was a span of 11 bases. CDR3 size: 13 residues. This chain's CDR3 is CASITLNSYEQYV. DNA of the CDR3: TGTGCCAGCATTACCCTAAATTCCTACGAGCAGTACGTC.

This chain uses TRBV11-2 with TRBJ2-3; D might be TRBD2 (6 bases). The CDR3 sequence is 15 residues long. V lost 1 base and J 2 bases, leaving 10 bases between the germline ends. Germline loops: CDR1 SGHAT, CDR2 FQNNGV. The CDR3 loop is CASSLVAGNTDTQYF. DNA of the CDR3: TGTGCCAGCAGCTTAGTGGCGGGGAACACAGATACGCAGTATTTT.

The chain is built from TRBV11-3 and TRBJ2-2, with D tentatively TRBD2 (5 bases). Trimming removed 1 base from V and 2 bases from J, with 11 bases in between. Germline CDR1 is SGHNT and CDR2 is YENEEA. This CDR3 comprises 16 residues. The CDR3 DNA follows: TGTGCCAGCAGCTTAGGATTAGCGCGAAACACCGGGGAGCTGTTTTTT. This sequence encodes CASSLGLARNTGELFF.

The chain links TRBV4-1 to TRBJ2-5, with TRBD2 identical over 14 bases. CDR1 is MGHRA and CDR2 is YSYEKL in the germline V gene. V dropped 2 bases and J dropped 5; count of bases not matched to a gene: 4. The CDR3 is made up of 16 amino acids. This CDR3 is CASSQSRTSGGETQYF. Here the CDR3 DNA reads TGCGCCAGCAGCCAATCCCGGACTAGCGGGGGGGAGACCCAGTACTTC.

The chain employs TRBV5-1 and TRBJ2-7; 12 bases fit TRBD2. CDR1 and CDR2 from the germline V gene are SGHRS and YFSETQ. With V trimmed by 4 bases and J by 3 bases, 5 bases remained unmatched. This CDR3 region has 15 residues. The CDR3 DNA follows: TGCGCCAGCAGCCGCACTAGCGGGGGGATCTACGAGCAGTACTTC. Its translation is CASSRTSGGIYEQYF.

This chain connects TRBV2 to TRBJ1-1; tentative D call: TRBD1 (6 bases). The CDR3 spans 14 residues. Germline CDR1 SNHLY, CDR2 FYNNEI. Trimming removed 6 bases from V and 1 base from J, with 12 bases in between. CDR3 region: CASSQGGGNTEAFF. The CDR3, as DNA: TGTGCCAGCAGCCAAGGGGGGGGGAACACTGAAGCTTTCTTT.